This is a list of T cell receptor beta chains from one sample in a study of shared clonotypes between healthy human individuals. Only in-frame clones appear in the TCRdb table, and some are missing; sequencing was by immunoSEQ multiplex PCR. This table has roughly 2,500,000 clones, roughly 93% appearing once. Material for sequencing was naive CD4+ T cells from PBMCs. The origin of the receptors is a man aged 18 to 30 in good health. Some clones in this sample may be carry-over from other donors' samples. CDR3s include the opening cysteine and the closing phenylalanine or tryptophan. A D gene is named only where the DNA matches it firmly. The size entry is marked missing in some rows and otherwise reads once, few, many or a size class.

>17|once|TRBD2|TRBV7-2|TRBJ2-5
CASSLSRSSGQQETQYF
TGTGCCAGCAGCCTATCACGATCTAGCGGCCAACAAGAGACCCAGTACTTC
>14|.|.|TRBV5-1|TRBJ2-2
CASGSGGGTGELFF
TGCGCCAGCGGTTCGGGCGGTGGCACCGGGGAGCTGTTTTTT
>13|.|.|TRBV18|TRBJ1-3
CASSPDGRNTIYF
TGTGCCAGCTCTCCGGACGGGCGGAACACCATATATTTT
>13|.|.|TRBV2|TRBJ2-7
CASSETAEGEQYF
TGTGCCAGCAGTGAAACGGCCGAGGGGGAGCAGTACTTC
>12|.|TRBD1|TRBV6-6|TRBJ1-2
CASSSTGAGYTF
TGTGCCAGCAGTTCCACAGGGGCTGGCTACACCTTC
>15|.|.|TRBV7-2|TRBJ2-7
CASSLALGAQYEQYF
TGTGCCAGCAGCTTAGCGCTGGGGGCGCAGTACGAGCAGTACTTC
>15|.|.|TRBV19|TRBJ2-1
CASSLQRTPNYEQFF
TGTGCCAGTAGCCTCCAAAGGACTCCAAACTATGAGCAGTTCTTC
>18|once|TRBD2|TRBV9|TRBJ2-5
CASSAGGLAGGSQETQYF
TGTGCCAGCAGCGCTGGGGGGCTAGCGGGAGGTAGCCAAGAGACCCAGTACTTC
>15|.|TRBD2|TRBV11-2|TRBJ2-3
CASSLLAGGPDTQYF
TGTGCCAGCAGCTTACTAGCGGGAGGGCCGGATACGCAGTATTTT
>15|.|.|TRBV7-7|TRBJ2-5
CASSPTLWGQETQYF
TGTGCCAGCAGCCCCACACTCTGGGGCCAAGAGACCCAGTACTTC
>17|.|TRBD1|TRBV7-2|TRBJ2-7
CASSLGAVVRGPYEQYF
TGTGCCAGCAGCTTAGGGGCCGTCGTCAGGGGGCCTTACGAGCAGTACTTC
>12|.|.|TRBV7-6|TRBJ2-1
CASSLGRNEQFF
TGTGCCAGCAGCTTAGGTCGCAATGAGCAGTTCTTC
>10|.|.|TRBV29-1|TRBJ2-3
CGTGRDTQYF
TGCGGGACGGGCCGGGATACGCAGTATTTT
>16|.|TRBD2|TRBV14|TRBJ2-7
CASSPISGRKNYEQYF
TGTGCCAGCAGCCCTATTAGCGGGCGAAAAAACTACGAGCAGTACTTC
>14|.|.|TRBV5-4|TRBJ2-7
CASSPSSLSYEQYF
TGTGCCAGCAGCCCCTCGAGCCTCTCCTACGAGCAGTACTTC
>15|.|.|TRBV5-1|TRBJ2-7
CASSPSPDRMYEQYF
TGCGCCAGCAGCCCGTCCCCAGACCGCATGTACGAGCAGTACTTC
>15|.|.|TRBV7-3|TRBJ2-7
CASSPGRGLTYEQYF
TGTGCCAGCAGCCCAGGCCGGGGACTTACCTACGAGCAGTACTTC
>15|once|.|TRBV27|TRBJ1-4
CASSKTASTNEKLFF
TGTGCCAGCAGTAAGACAGCCTCAACTAATGAAAAACTGTTTTTT
>12|.|.|TRBV30|TRBJ2-1
CAWGSGYNEQFF
TGTGCCTGGGGGTCTGGATACAATGAGCAGTTCTTC
>15|.|.|TRBV5-6|TRBJ1-3
CASSIRPRSGNTIYF
TGTGCCAGCAGCATCAGACCCCGCTCTGGAAACACCATATATTTT
>13|.|.|TRBV7-9|TRBJ1-1
CASSPRSANGAFF
TGTGCCAGCAGTCCCAGGTCCGCTAACGGGGCTTTCTTT
>14|.|TRBD2|TRBV7-2|TRBJ2-7
CASIPSGNRGEQYF
TGTGCCAGCATCCCTAGCGGGAATCGGGGCGAGCAGTACTTC
>15|.|TRBD2|TRBV11-3|TRBJ2-1
CASSPGTSSYNEQFF
TGTGCCAGCAGCCCCGGGACTAGCAGCTACAATGAGCAGTTCTTC
>16|.|TRBD2|TRBV6-6|TRBJ2-1
CASSYESGRGYNEQFF
TGTGCCAGCAGTTACGAGTCCGGGCGGGGGTACAATGAGCAGTTCTTC
>13|.|TRBD1|TRBV9|TRBJ1-5
CASSGDRDQPQHF
TGTGCCAGCAGCGGGGACAGGGATCAGCCCCAGCATTTT
>16|.|TRBD1|TRBV28|TRBJ2-1
CASSPLGTGEFHEQFF
TGTGCCAGCAGCCCCCTCGGGACAGGGGAGTTTCATGAGCAGTTCTTC
>15|.|.|TRBV6-5|TRBJ1-5
CASSYGGASNQPQHF
TGTGCCAGCAGTTACGGGGGCGCCAGCAATCAGCCCCAGCATTTT
>15|.|TRBD2|TRBV6-1|TRBJ2-4
CASSEGLSSGGIQYF
TGTGCCAGCAGTGAGGGACTGTCGAGCGGGGGCATTCAGTACTTC
>16|.|TRBD2|TRBV28|TRBJ2-3
CASSQRLAGGTDTQYF
TGTGCCAGCAGTCAGAGACTAGCGGGAGGCACAGATACGCAGTATTTT
>15|.|TRBD1|TRBV28|TRBJ2-2
CASRTGTGESGELFF
TGTGCCAGCAGAACCGGGACAGGGGAGTCAGGGGAGCTGTTTTTT
>14|.|.|TRBV19|TRBJ1-2
CASRIPRADYGYTF
TGTGCCAGTAGGATCCCGAGGGCCGACTATGGCTACACCTTC
>15|.|TRBD1|TRBV14|TRBJ2-5
CASSRWTGVRETQYF
TGTGCCAGCAGCCGTTGGACAGGGGTACGTGAGACCCAGTACTTC
>13|.|.|TRBV5-8|TRBJ1-1
CASSLGTGTEAFF
TGTGCCAGCAGCCTGGGTACCGGCACTGAAGCTTTCTTT
>16|.|TRBD2|TRBV19|TRBJ2-1
CASRGLAGGSYNEQFF
TGTGCCAGTCGGGGACTAGCGGGAGGTTCCTACAATGAGCAGTTCTTC
>13|.|.|TRBV6-6|TRBJ1-6
CASKGGYNSPLHF
TGTGCCAGCAAAGGGGGCTATAATTCACCCCTCCACTTT
>16|.|.|TRBV5-5|TRBJ1-1
CASSLARGGAWTEAFF
TGTGCCAGCAGCTTGGCCCGAGGGGGGGCATGGACTGAAGCTTTCTTT
>18|.|TRBD2|TRBV5-4|TRBJ2-1
CASSLPEDGLAGINEQFF
TGTGCCAGCAGCTTACCCGAGGACGGACTAGCGGGAATCAATGAGCAGTTCTTC
>14|once|TRBD1|TRBV19|TRBJ2-1
CASSIRTGRYEQFF
TGTGCCAGTAGTATCCGGACAGGGAGGTATGAGCAGTTCTTC
>14|.|TRBD1|TRBV6-1|TRBJ2-7
CASRNWTGAYEQYF
TGTGCCAGCAGAAACTGGACAGGGGCCTACGAGCAGTACTTC
>14|.|.|TRBV9|TRBJ1-1
CASSVAGENTEAFF
TGTGCCAGCAGCGTGGCAGGGGAGAACACTGAAGCTTTCTTT
>14|.|.|TRBV28|TRBJ1-2
CASSAPGPTPGYTF
TGTGCCAGCAGTGCACCCGGGCCCACCCCCGGCTACACCTTC
>15|.|.|TRBV28|TRBJ2-5
CASSPQPLHGETQYF
TGTGCCAGCAGCCCCCAGCCCCTTCATGGAGAGACCCAGTACTTC
>15|.|TRBD1|TRBV28|TRBJ1-4
CASSSPTGPNEKLFF
TGTGCCAGCAGTTCTCCGACAGGGCCTAATGAAAAACTGTTTTTT
>13|.|.|TRBV7-2|TRBJ1-4
CASSLGTEEKLFF
TGTGCCAGCAGCTTAGGGACAGAGGAAAAACTGTTTTTT
>15|once|.|TRBV11-3|TRBJ1-3
CASSLRSGVGNTIYF
TGTGCCAGCAGCCTTCGGTCGGGGGTTGGAAACACCATATATTTT
>14|.|.|TRBV29-1|TRBJ1-5
CSALEQGGNQPQHF
TGCAGCGCCCTGGAACAGGGTGGCAATCAGCCCCAGCATTTT
>14|few|.|TRBV21-1|TRBJ1-5
CASSKVGGVQPQHF
TGTGCCAGCAGCAAAGTGGGAGGGGTTCAGCCCCAGCATTTT
>14|.|TRBD1|TRBV5-1|TRBJ2-3
CASSGTGSTDTQYF
TGCGCCAGCAGCGGGACAGGGAGCACAGATACGCAGTATTTT
>15|.|.|TRBV5-1|TRBJ2-2
CASSYMAGNTGELFF
TGCGCCAGCAGCTATATGGCAGGGAACACCGGGGAGCTGTTTTTT
>12|.|.|TRBV5-8|TRBJ2-5
CASSAKGETQYF
TGTGCCAGCAGCGCGAAGGGAGAGACCCAGTACTTC
>16|once|.|TRBV5-6|TRBJ1-1
CASSWASEVMNTEAFF
TGTGCCAGCAGCTGGGCATCCGAGGTGATGAACACTGAAGCTTTCTTT
>14|.|.|TRBV5-1|TRBJ2-7
CASSLRGDYYEQYF
TGCGCCAGCAGCTTGAGGGGGGACTACTACGAGCAGTACTTC
>14|.|TRBD2|TRBV2|TRBJ2-7
CASMGLAGEYEQYF
TGTGCCAGCATGGGACTAGCGGGAGAGTATGAGCAGTACTTC
>14|many|.|TRBV19|TRBJ1-1
CASSIGRGNTEAFF
TGTGCCAGTAGTATAGGTCGGGGGAACACTGAAGCTTTCTTT